Each of the 25 T cell receptor beta chains below was sequenced from the same sample in a study of human T cells and chemical hapten exposure. One entry per CDR3 protein results from TCRdb running MiXCR on the RACE reads. The sample yields 370,000 or so distinct CDR3 sequences, approximately 4.4% seen once. Documented time point: patch test 1, 2 weeks after DPC sensitization. As for treatment: therapeutic diphenylcyclopropenone sensitization with weekly scalp DPC. Specimen: whole blood, collected in connection with sensitization to the hapten diphenylcyclopropenone (DPC). The receptor source for this set is a woman in her forties or fifties with alopecia areata. Some clones in this sample may be carry-over from other donors' samples.

As to this clonotype: At one boundary the junction diverges from the germline segment, which might be a read error. This chain connects TRBV18 to TRBJ1-5, with a tentative D call TRBD1 (5 bases). Germline CDR1 reads KGHSH; CDR2 reads LQKENI. CDR3 size: 16 residues. CDR3 sequence: CASSMARGVGNHPQHF. In nucleotides, the CDR3 is TGTGCCAGCTCAATGGCCCGGGGCGTTGGCAATCACCCCCAGCATTTT.

This chain joins TRBV7-9 and TRBJ2-7; 7 bases line up with TRBD1. CDR3 length: 14 amino acids. V gave up 5 bases and J gave up 5 bases; unmatched junction bases: 9. Germline V gene data show CDR1 as SEHNR and CDR2 as FQNEAQ (reference sequence). CDR3 coding DNA: TGTGCCAGCAGCCGCCTGACAGGGAGCCACGAGCAGTACTTC. Amino acids: CASSRLTGSHEQYF.

In its sample, this clonotype was seen a few times. The chain joins TRBV7-9 to TRBJ2-2; TRBD2 might be the D (5 bases). This CDR3 is 14 amino acids long. Trimming left V 11 bases short and J 1 base short, with 14 bases between. Germline CDR1 reads SEHNR; CDR2 reads FQNEAQ (reference sequence). Here the CDR3 DNA reads TGTGCCCTAACCAGCGGAGGGAACACCGGGGAGCTGTTTTTT. This encodes CALTSGGNTGELFF.

The chain has TRBV20-1 and TRBJ2-1; tentative D call: TRBD1 (6 bases). Looked up from germline, CDR1 is DFQATT and CDR2 is SNEGSKA (reference sequence). Trimming pared 0 bases from V and 3 bases from J, leaving 12 bases between. The CDR3 has 15 residues. CDR3 sequence reads: CSAREGSGVYNEQFF. Here the CDR3 DNA reads TGCAGTGCTAGAGAAGGGTCAGGGGTCTACAATGAGCAGTTCTTC.

This clonotype was found a few times. This chain uses TRBV7-2 with TRBJ2-1, with 8 positions matching TRBD2. Trimming took 1 base from V and 6 from J; bases not matched to a gene: 17. The CDR3 is 19 residues long. From germline, CDR1 is SGHTA and CDR2 FQGNSA. Here the CDR3 reads CASSLVVGAGGGKINEQFF. The CDR3, as DNA: TGTGCCAGCAGCTTAGTCGTAGGTGCGGGGGGTGGGAAGATCAATGAGCAGTTCTTC.

The sample holds a few counts of this clonotype. J is TRBJ1-4 and V is TRBV6-6; 9 nucleotides match TRBD1. Germline trimming cut 2 bases from V and 5 bases from J; bases unmatched to any gene: 12. Germline V lookup: CDR1 MNHNY, CDR2 SVGAGI (reference sequence). The CDR3 runs to 18 residues. The CDR3 sequence: CASSYTGQGHKENEKLFF. CDR3 bases: TGTGCCAGCAGTTACACGGGACAGGGTCATAAGGAGAATGAAAAACTGTTTTTT.

This clonotype was counted ten times or more. The chain uses TRBV5-5 and TRBJ2-1; 7 nucleotides agree with TRBD1. Germline-derived CDR1 and CDR2 are SGHKS and YYEKEE (reference sequence). V shed 4 bases, J shed 8 bases, and the junction held 6 bases outside the gene matches. The CDR3 totals 13 residues. In DNA, the CDR3 is TGTGCCAGCAGCCGACAGGGTTTCGATGAGCAGTTCTTC. Its protein is CASSRQGFDEQFF.

The chain couples TRBV27 to TRBJ1-1, with TRBD1 identical over 11 bases. CDR1 is MNHEY, CDR2 SMNVEV, per germline (reference sequence). Trimming at V came to 5 bases and at J to 6 bases, leaving 17 bases not matched to a gene. The CDR3 runs to 18 residues. Here the CDR3 reads CASSPTYGQGAKSAEAFF. Here the CDR3 DNA reads TGTGCCAGCAGTCCCACCTACGGACAGGGGGCAAAATCTGCTGAAGCTTTCTTT.

This clonotype appeared many times. The chain employs TRBV12-3 or TRBV12-4 and TRBJ1-3, with 7 bases matching TRBD1. V gave up 9 bases and J gave up 4 bases; unmatched junction bases: 6. CDR3 size: 13 residues. CDR3: CASSQGVGNTIYF. Written as DNA, the CDR3 is TGTGCCAGTAGCCAGGGGGTCGGAAACACCATATATTTT.

In its sample, this clonotype was seen a few times. The chain is built from TRBV19 and TRBJ2-1; 10 bases align to TRBD1. Germline V gene lookup returns CDR1 LNHDA and CDR2 SQIVND (reference sequence). Germline trimming cut 7 bases from V and 7 bases from J; bases unmatched to any gene: 4. The CDR3 length is 13 residues. The CDR3 is CASTGQGPNEQFF. DNA for the CDR3: TGTGCCAGTACGGGACAGGGGCCGAATGAGCAGTTCTTC. Drawing the rest from reference TRBV19 and TRBJ2-1, the complete variable domain is DGGITQSPKYLFRKEGQNVTLSCEQNLNHDAMYWYRQDPGQGLRLIYYSQIVNDFQKGDIAEGYSVSREKKESFPLTVTSAQKNPTAFYLCASTGQGPNEQFFGPGTRLTVL.

This clonotype was detected only a few times. This chain links TRBV19 with TRBJ2-5; the D is unclear. Trimming took 5 bases from V and 5 from J, leaving 15 bases between them. CDR1 is LNHDA and CDR2 is SQIVND in the germline V gene (reference sequence). The CDR3 runs 14 residues. The CDR3 sequence is CASSSSLDGETQYF. The CDR3 nucleotides are TGTGCCAGTAGTTCGTCCCTCGATGGGGAGACCCAGTACTTC.

This clonotype was seen ten or more times. V and J are TRBV5-1 and TRBJ2-1; D is unresolved. V lost 4 bases and J lost 6, with 26 bases in between. The CDR3 has 18 amino acids. From germline, CDR1 is SGHRS and CDR2 YFSETQ. The DNA of the CDR3 is TGCGCCAGCAGCCTGAGTCAAGTCCCAGGTTGGAAGAGCAATGAGCAGTTCTTC. This gives the protein CASSLSQVPGWKSNEQFF.

This clonotype was observed a few times. This chain's CDR3 is CAVRLAGVYEQYF. The CDR3 nucleotides are TGTGCCGTCCGACTAGCGGGAGTGTACGAGCAGTACTTC. The V gene is TRBV10-3, the J gene TRBJ2-7, with 12 positions matching TRBD2. The CDR3 runs to 13 residues. Unmatched junction bases numbered 6, after V lost 11 bases and J lost 4 bases. CDR1 ENHRY and CDR2 SYGVKD come from the germline V gene.

This clonotype was detected ten times or more. The rearrangement links TRBV4-1 to TRBJ1-1; D remains ambiguous. Per the germline V gene, CDR1 is MGHRA and CDR2 is YSYEKL. V was cut by 0 bases and J by 5 bases, with 13 bases left in between. CDR3 size: 15 residues. The CDR3 DNA sequence: TGCGCCAGCAGCCAAGAGGCAGGACGGAGGACTGAAGCTTTCTTT. Translated, it gives CASSQEAGRRTEAFF.

This clonotype occurred a few times. V usage is TRBV6-2 or TRBV6-3 and J usage is TRBJ1-1; TRBD1 aligns across 8 bases. The CDR3 contains 17 residues. Germline V gene data show CDR1 as MNHEY and CDR2 as SVGEGT. With 4 bases clipped from V and 2 bases from J, the junction kept 12 bases outside the gene matches. Written as DNA, the CDR3 is TGTGCCAGCAGTTTGACAGGGGATGAAGAGGGAAACACTGAAGCTTTCTTT. Protein sequence: CASSLTGDEEGNTEAFF.

Many counts were recorded for this clonotype. DNA of the CDR3: TGCGCCAGCAGCCAAGCCACGGGAGGGAGCACCGGGGAGCTGTTTTTT. It encodes CASSQATGGSTGELFF. This chain links TRBV4-1 with TRBJ2-2, with TRBD2 matching over 8 bases. After removal of 1 base from V and 4 bases from J, the junction contained 5 bases not matched to a gene. The CDR3 has 16 residues. CDR1 is MGHRA, CDR2 YSYEKL, per germline.

The rearrangement joins TRBV14 to TRBJ2-1, with 8 bases identical to TRBD2. The CDR3 loop spans 15 amino acids. The junction had 6 bases not matched to a gene; V was cut back by 4 bases and J by 4 bases. CDR1 is SGHDN and CDR2 is FVKESK in the germline V gene. CDR3 nucleotide sequence: TGTGCCAGCAGCCGGTATCGGGAGGGGTACAATGAGCAGTTCTTC. Its translation is CASSRYREGYNEQFF.

This clonotype has only a few counts. The gene calls are TRBV7-8 and TRBJ1-5, with 8 bases fitting TRBD1. V was pared by 3 bases and J by 5 bases, with 3 bases of the junction left unmatched. The germline V gene has CDR1 SGHVS and CDR2 FQNEAQ. The CDR3 runs 14 residues. This chain's CDR3 is CASSLGQDYQPQHF. CDR3 sequence (DNA): TGTGCCAGCAGCTTGGGACAGGACTATCAGCCCCAGCATTTT.

In its sample, this clonotype was seen a few times. V gene TRBV19 combines with J gene TRBJ2-7, with 15 bases aligning to TRBD2. CDR1 and CDR2 from the germline V gene are LNHDA and SQIVND (reference sequence). J lost 6 bases, V lost 8 bases, and 5 bases had no gene match. The CDR3 is made up of 14 amino acids. This CDR3 is CASGLAGGSSEQYF. For the CDR3, the DNA is TGTGCCAGTGGACTAGCGGGAGGGTCGAGCGAGCAGTACTTC.

This chain connects TRBV3-1 to TRBJ2-5, with 11 nucleotides matching TRBD1. From germline, CDR1 is LGHDT and CDR2 YNNKEL (reference sequence). The CDR3 extends over 15 amino acids. With V trimmed by 7 bases and J by 3 bases, 7 bases remained unmatched. For the CDR3, the DNA is TGTGCCAGCACACGGGACAGGGGGAAAGAAGAGACCCAGTACTTC. It encodes CASTRDRGKEETQYF.

At least ten counts were recorded for this clonotype. The chain is built from TRBV12-3 or TRBV12-4 and TRBJ1-2, with TRBD1 matching over 7 bases. Trimming removed 6 bases from V and 6 bases from J; junction bases left unmatched: 10. The CDR3 is 14 residues long. Written as DNA, the CDR3 is TGTGCCAGCAGCCCACACGGGACAGCCGATGGCTACACCTTC. Protein: CASSPHGTADGYTF.

This clonotype was seen many times. J is TRBJ1-1 and V is TRBV6-6, with no clear D. Germline CDR1 MNHNY, CDR2 SVGAGI (reference sequence). This CDR3 is 17 amino acids long. The ends were cut back, 0 bases at V and 0 bases at J, with 14 bases in the middle. The CDR3 nucleotides are TGTGCCAGCAGTTACTCGACACAAGGGAGCCTGAACACTGAAGCTTTCTTT. Protein sequence: CASSYSTQGSLNTEAFF.

This clonotype turned up a few times. The chain carries TRBV15 and TRBJ2-1; D possibly uses TRBD1 or TRBD2 (6 bases each). The V end was cut by 0 bases, the J end by 7 bases, with 16 bases between. This CDR3 spans 16 amino acids. Germline V CDR1 and CDR2: LNHNV, YYDKDF (reference sequence). The CDR3, as DNA: TGTGCCACCAGCAGAGATCGGGGGCTACGGGGGAATGAGCAGTTCTTC. Its translation: CATSRDRGLRGNEQFF.

This clonotype was seen many times. The chain carries TRBV7-8 and TRBJ2-5, with D uncertain. This CDR3 region has 11 residues. V dropped 5 bases and J dropped 3 bases, with 4 bases sitting between them. Germline V gene lookup returns CDR1 SGHVS and CDR2 FQNEAQ. The chain's CDR3 is CASSREETQYF. CDR3 sequence (DNA): TGTGCCAGCAGCCGAGAAGAGACCCAGTACTTC.

The table lists this clonotype with a few counts. The rearrangement links TRBV4-2 to TRBJ1-4, with 7 bases fitting TRBD1. V lost 1 base, J lost 7 bases, and 6 bases stayed unmatched. This CDR3 region has 15 residues. In germline, CDR1 is LGHNA, CDR2 YNFKEQ. In DNA form, the CDR3 reads TGTGCCAGCAGCCAAGTCGACAGGGTAATTGAAAAACTGTTTTTT. Protein product: CASSQVDRVIEKLFF.